This T cell receptor (beta chain) was found in a study of beta chain features in type 1 diabetes. Study-level findings and limits: Because the template was cDNA, high-expressing cells might be over-represented. The naive, central memory and Treg TCRB repertoires looked more alike in patients than they did in healthy donors.

A CD45RO/CCR7/CD25/CD127/CD95/CD27 panel sorted naive, central memory, regulatory and stem cell-like memory CD4+ cells. Expressed TCRB transcripts were sequenced because the entire RNA isolate underwent reverse transcription. Libraries were prepared by immunoSEQ multiplex PCR; TCRdb keeps only in-frame clonotypes and omits some of them. The sample records a few hundred thousand clones, 25% to 30% being singletons. About this clone itself: What it recognizes is unknown.

J gave up 4 bases and V 11 bases, and 8 bases lay outside the gene matches. This CDR3 spans 14 amino acids. From germline, CDR1 is SNHLY and CDR2 FYNNEI. The J gene is TRBJ2-1, the V gene TRBV2; TRBD1 aligns across 10 bases. The TCR comes from a man aged 30-40 years in good health. Input material: central memory CD4+ T cells from blood. In DNA, the CDR3 is TGTGCCGACGACTCGGGACAGGGGTACAATGAGCAGTTCTTC. Translation: CADDSGQGYNEQFF.